Listed here are 24 T cell receptor beta chains from one sample, sequenced in a study of T cell repertoires and HLA-DP antigens. Here immunoSEQ multiplex PCR was the method, and the copy in TCRdb shows in-frame clones only, minus some. The table has some 2,000 clones, around 73% seen once. CD4+ cells expanded for approximately 16 days were restimulated 24 h with allogeneic-DPB1 HeLa cells. Retrovirally transduced HeLa cells with HLA-DPA1/DPB1, HLA-DM, invariant chain and CD80 served as stimulators. The sequenced material came from CD137- CD4+ T cells from cultured PBMCs. These receptors all stem from a woman aged 18-29 years in good health and CMV-seronegative.

On this clone itself: A far larger clone is just one base off, so this is likely a read error. The chain couples TRBV7-9 to TRBJ1-5; 8 bases are a match to TRBD1. Germline CDR1 reads SEHNR; CDR2 reads FQNEAQ (reference sequence). The CDR3 is made up of 15 amino acids. CDR3 sequence reads: CASCLGQGAGQPQHF. CDR3 nucleotide sequence: TGTGCCAGCTGCTTAGGGCAGGGGGCGGGTCAGCCCCAGCATTTT. The entire variable domain, with the rest obtained from reference TRBV7-9 and TRBJ1-5, is as follows: DTGVSQNPRHKITKRGQNVTFRCDPISEHNRLYWYRQTLGQGPEFLTYFQNEAQLEKSRLLSDRFSAERPKGSFSTLEIQRTEQGDSAMYLCASCLGQGAGQPQHFGDGTRLSIL.

The chain couples TRBV10-3 to TRBJ2-3, with D possibly TRBD2 on 6 matching bases. The germline CDR1 and CDR2 sequences are ENHRY and SYGVKD. This CDR3 is built from 17 residues. V gave up 2 bases and J gave up 3 bases, with 18 bases separating them. CDR3 amino acids: CAISEGPGAGWTDTQYF. The DNA of the CDR3 is TGTGCCATCAGTGAGGGCCCCGGAGCGGGTTGGACAGATACGCAGTATTTT.

The V and J genes are TRBV2 and TRBJ2-7; 7 bases agree with TRBD1. Germline CDR1 SNHLY, CDR2 FYNNEI. After removal of 4 bases from V and 8 bases from J, the junction contained 5 bases not matched to a gene. This CDR3 spans 12 amino acids. CDR3 DNA sequence: TGTGCCAGCAGTGTCCGACAGGGACAGCAGTACTTC. Translation: CASSVRQGQQYF.

The V call is TRBV19, the J call TRBJ1-5, with 7 positions matching TRBD1. The germline V gene encodes CDR1 LNHDA and CDR2 SQIVND (reference sequence). The junction had 11 bases not matched to a gene; V was cut back by 5 bases and J by 4 bases. The CDR3 spans 16 residues. The CDR3 region is CASSAHRGPINQPQHF. The CDR3 coding sequence is TGTGCCAGTAGTGCCCACAGGGGTCCCATTAATCAGCCCCAGCATTTT. Combining the CDR3 with reference TRBV19 and TRBJ1-5 gives the whole variable domain DGGITQSPKYLFRKEGQNVTLSCEQNLNHDAMYWYRQDPGQGLRLIYYSQIVNDFQKGDIAEGYSVSREKKESFPLTVTSAQKNPTAFYLCASSAHRGPINQPQHFGDGTRLSIL.

This chain links TRBV9 with TRBJ2-2; tentative D call: TRBD2 (5 bases). Germline V gives CDR1 SGDLS, CDR2 YYNGEE. V gave up 1 base and J gave up 2 bases, with 12 bases separating them. CDR3 length equals 16 residues. This CDR3 reads CASSVFVGKNTGELFF. The CDR3 DNA reads as TGTGCCAGCAGCGTATTTGTCGGGAAAAACACCGGGGAGCTGTTTTTT. The full variable domain, with the rest looked up from reference TRBV9 and TRBJ2-2, is DSGVTQTPKHLITATGQRVTLRCSPRSGDLSVYWYQQSLDQGLQFLIQYYNGEERAKGNILERFSAQQFPDLHSELNLSSLELGDSALYFCASSVFVGKNTGELFFGEGSRLTVL.

The genes are TRBV5-6 and TRBJ2-2; TRBD2 agrees at 8 bases. Trimming cost V 0 bases and J 6 bases; bases outside gene matches: 4. Per the germline V gene, CDR1 is SGHDT and CDR2 is YYEEEE. The CDR3 spans 15 residues. The CDR3 DNA sequence: TGTGCCAGCAGCTTGGCGGGGGGGCTGGCCGGGGAGCTGTTTTTT. Encoded protein: CASSLAGGLAGELFF.

CDR3 amino acids: CSVPLQGRYGYTF. The CDR3 DNA reads as TGCAGCGTTCCTCTTCAGGGGAGGTATGGCTACACCTTC. J is TRBJ1-2 and V is TRBV29-1; maybe TRBD1 (6 bases). With 5 bases removed from V and 5 bases from J, the gap between germline ends came to 15 bases. This CDR3 comprises 13 residues. Germline V gives CDR1 SQVTM, CDR2 ANQGSEA. Filled out from reference TRBV29-1 and TRBJ1-2, the complete variable domain reads SAVISQKPSRDICQRGTSLTIQCQVDSQVTMMFWYRQQPGQSLTLIATANQGSEATYESGFVIDKFPISRPNLTFSTLTVSNMSPEDSSIYLCSVPLQGRYGYTFGSGTRLTVV.

This clone is a singleton in its sample. This sequence joins TRBV18 and TRBJ2-3; no firm D call. The CDR3 has 14 residues. V lost 3 bases, J lost 1 base, and 8 bases lay in between. Germline V gives CDR1 KGHSH, CDR2 LQKENI. The CDR3 nucleotides are TGTGCCAGCTCACCCCAGCCGGGCACAGATACGCAGTATTTT. Its translation: CASSPQPGTDTQYF.

This clone was counted only a few times. The chain has TRBV6-4 and TRBJ2-5; TRBD2 matches 11 bases. Germline assignment: CDR1 MRHNA and CDR2 SNTAGT. V gave up 4 bases and J gave up 3 bases; unmatched junction bases: 4. The CDR3 spans 15 residues. This CDR3 is CASSGGLAEKETQYF. The CDR3 bases are TGTGCCAGCAGTGGGGGACTAGCGGAGAAAGAGACCCAGTACTTC.

The chain is built from TRBV7-3 and TRBJ2-7; no reliable D call. Germline CDR1 and CDR2: SGHTA and FQGTGA. V lost 3 bases, J lost 2 bases, and 14 bases lay in between. The CDR3 loop spans 15 amino acids. The CDR3 region has the DNA TGTGCCAGCAGCTTGGGCCAGGTCCCTACCTACGAGCAGTACTTC. Its translation is CASSLGQVPTYEQYF.

This chain joins TRBV2 and TRBJ1-1; maybe TRBD1 (5 bases). The V end was cut by 3 bases, the J end by 5 bases, with 10 bases between. The germline V gene has CDR1 SNHLY and CDR2 FYNNEI. The CDR3 contains 13 residues. CDR3 DNA sequence: TGTGCCAGCAGTGACAGGGTAAAAACTGAAGCTTTCTTT. Translating gives CASSDRVKTEAFF.

The chain uses TRBV7-3 and TRBJ2-2; weak D call: TRBD1 (5 bases). Between the trimmed V and J ends, which lost 4 bases and 3 bases, there was a span of 21 bases. Germline values: CDR1 SGHTA, CDR2 FQGTGA. The CDR3 runs 18 residues. The CDR3 bases are TGTGCCAGCAGCTATATAACAGGCCCCTGGGTTGACACCGGGGAGCTGTTTTTT. It translates to CASSYITGPWVDTGELFF.

The chain joins TRBV2 to TRBJ2-2, with 11 bases lining up with TRBD2. The CDR3 consists of 19 residues. The V gene end was trimmed by 0 bases and the J gene end by 1 base; junction bases not matched to a gene: 7. Germline CDR1 and CDR2: SNHLY and FYNNEI. The DNA for the CDR3 is TGTGCCAGCAGTGAAGCGCTTGGGCTAGCGGGAGGGAACACCGGGGAGCTGTTTTTT. Encoded protein: CASSEALGLAGGNTGELFF.

The chain joins TRBV27 to TRBJ2-5; 9 bases line up with TRBD1. Germline CDR1 and CDR2: MNHEY and SMNVEV (reference sequence). This CDR3 has 16 residues. V trimming: 4 bases; J trimming: 1 base; junction bases outside the gene matches: 7. This chain's CDR3 is CASSSPGTGTQETQYF. The CDR3 bases are TGTGCCAGCAGTTCCCCAGGGACAGGGACCCAAGAGACCCAGTACTTC.

This chain joins TRBV29-1 and TRBJ1-4, with TRBD1 matching over 7 bases. The CDR3 consists of 15 residues. Germline values: CDR1 SQVTM, CDR2 ANQGSEA. V lost 4 bases to trimming and J lost 2 bases; unmatched junction nucleotides: 7. For the CDR3, the DNA is TGCAGCGTTGGGGGCTCAGGGGGGACTAATGAAAAACTGTTTTTT. Translating gives CSVGGSGGTNEKLFF.

The chain links TRBV7-8 to TRBJ2-7, with 10 positions matching TRBD1. This CDR3 is 14 amino acids long. With 7 bases clipped from V and 6 bases from J, the junction kept 9 bases outside the gene matches. CDR1 SGHVS and CDR2 FQNEAQ come from the germline V gene. The CDR3 is CASTIRDRGAEQYF. The DNA of the CDR3 is TGTGCCAGCACAATCCGGGACAGGGGCGCCGAGCAGTACTTC.

J is TRBJ2-7 and V is TRBV2, with unresolved D. Germline V gives CDR1 SNHLY, CDR2 FYNNEI. This CDR3 is built from 11 residues. Trimming took off 6 bases at V and 7 bases at J, with 10 bases between the two ends. The CDR3: CASSVRSEQYV. The DNA for the CDR3 is TGTGCCAGCAGCGTAAGATCGGAGCAGTACGTC.

The chain links TRBV6-1 to TRBJ1-5; D is unclear. Looked up from germline, CDR1 is MNHNS and CDR2 is SASEGT. Trimming shortened V by 6 bases and J by 6 bases, and 6 bases separated the two germline ends. The CDR3 has 11 amino acids. The CDR3 sequence: CASRLGQPQHF. The CDR3 nucleotides are TGTGCCAGCAGGCTGGGTCAGCCCCAGCATTTT.

The V and J genes are TRBV7-3 and TRBJ2-3; TRBD1 matches at 7 bases. V dropped 5 bases and J dropped 1; count of bases not matched to a gene: 3. This CDR3 contains 14 residues. CDR1 is SGHTA, CDR2 FQGTGA, per germline. The CDR3: CASSHGQGTDTQYF. The CDR3 nucleotides are TGTGCCAGCAGCCATGGACAGGGCACAGATACGCAGTATTTT.

Regarding this clone: Compared with germline, one end of the junction differs, possibly owing to a read error. V is TRBV5-1 and J is TRBJ1-4, with D hard to call. CDR1 SGHRS and CDR2 YFSETQ come from the germline V gene. The CDR3 totals 12 residues. CDR3 in DNA: TGCGCCAGCAGCTTCGACGACGAAAACCTGTTTTTT. It specifies CASSFDDENLFF.

CDR3 sequence (DNA): TGTGCCAGCAGCTTCCTAGCGGGGGACTACGAGCAGTACTTC. Translation gives CASSFLAGDYEQYF. This chain joins TRBV7-9 and TRBJ2-7; 10 bases fit TRBD2. The CDR3 is 14 residues long. Germline loops: CDR1 SEHNR, CDR2 FQNEAQ (reference sequence). The V and J ends lost 3 bases and 3 bases, in that order; junction bases with no gene match: 2.

The table lists this clone with a few counts. The chain links TRBV6-6 to TRBJ1-2; TRBD1 is a possible D gene (6 bases). This CDR3 region has 13 residues. Germline V gives CDR1 MNHNY, CDR2 SVGAGI (reference sequence). V was cut by 6 bases and J by 5 bases, with 13 bases left in between. CDR3 sequence: CASSPGQTYGYTF. CDR3 sequence (DNA): TGTGCCAGCAGCCCGGGACAAACATATGGCTACACCTTC.

The chain recombines TRBV5-4 with TRBJ2-1; D call uncertain. The CDR3 sequence is 12 residues long. V shed 4 bases and J shed 2 bases, with 4 bases lying between them. From germline, CDR1 is SGHNT and CDR2 YYREEE (reference sequence). CDR3: CASSATYNEQFF. CDR3 DNA: TGTGCCAGCAGCGCCACCTACAATGAGCAGTTCTTC.

The chain uses TRBV2 and TRBJ2-2; possible D gene TRBD2, 6 bases. The germline gives CDR1 SNHLY, CDR2 FYNNEI. The CDR3 is made up of 14 amino acids. Trimming cost V 2 bases and J 4 bases, with 8 bases left between them. CDR3 DNA: TGTGCCAGCAGTGAAATTAGCGGCACCGGGGAGCTGTTTTTT. Its translation is CASSEISGTGELFF.